This entry describes one T cell receptor (beta chain). This receptor's antigen is unknown. No qualities accompany the bases; no much larger clone lies one base away. The entry originates in a study of T cell clones after liver transplantation (dated by TCRdb to between 2018 and 2020). At the level of the whole study: ITN030ST, the source of the samples, was a randomized trial that attempted immunosuppression withdrawal within 2 years of liver transplantation. Blood samples were taken pre-transplant, pre-randomization before withdrawal, and post-randomization after full withdrawal or failed withdrawal. The studied cohort comprised 8 liver transplant recipients, 3 classified as tolerant and 5 as non-tolerant. The subjects received no induction therapy and were kept on standard immunosuppression until randomization at 12-24 months post-transplant. Donor-reactive T cell clones were identified by TCRbeta sequencing following a pre-transplant mixed lymphocyte reaction and were subsequently tracked in post-transplant blood. Three of the eight recipients were HCV-positive; the others were transplanted for non-autoimmune, non-viral indications. As an antigen-independent comparator for donor-reactive sequences, third party-reactive TCRbeta sequences were also identified from pre-transplant MLRs. Tolerance was defined as complete immunosuppression withdrawal for at least one year with no rise in liver enzymes beyond twice the upper limit of normal.

The time point label corresponds to: pre-transplant. Unstimulated PBMCs, after thawing, were stained for CD3, CD4 and CD8 and then FACS-sorted into CD3+CD4+ and CD3+CD8+ populations. Each of the 8 studied subjects was randomized to immunosuppression withdrawal. Genomic DNA was isolated with the Qiagen DNeasy Blood and Tissue Kit. Study-level results and caveats: When repertoire turnover was accounted for, significantly reduced detection of donor-reactive sequences was found in 7 of 8 subjects for CD4 and in 8 of 8 subjects for CD8. Donor-reactive sequences decreased more than third party-reactive sequences, which suggests partial antigen-specific deletion that was not related to withdrawal success. In 5 of 8 subjects, regardless of tolerance or HCV status, circulating donor-reactive CD4 TCRbeta sequences dropped significantly post-transplant. The conclusions were considered preliminary, being limited by small, heterogeneous patient numbers and non-standardized post-transplant time points. Because no allograft tissue specimens were available, donor-reactive T cells may have migrated into the graft instead of being deleted. Low numbers of available donor cells limited the measurable donor-reactive repertoire in two subjects.

Using immunoSEQ, frozen genomic DNA was subjected to high-throughput TCRbeta CDR3 sequencing, a process that included PCR amplification, mapping, bias correction and internal controls. Processing in the source paper ran as follows. Productive rearrangements were kept, and unique TCRbeta sequences were defined by CDR3 nucleotide sequence plus V and J gene. For a sequence to be called donor-reactive, it needed a frequency of at least 0.01% and at least 5-fold expansion in CFSE-low cells compared with unstimulated pre-transplant cells. Per-subject minimum frequency thresholds, based on the lowest-template unstimulated sample, ensured at least 90% detection power. Jensen-Shannon divergence between the top 1000 TCRbeta sequences after and before transplant was used to measure repertoire turnover. Changes in detection of donor-reactive sequences were tested with two-sided Fisher's exact tests. What TCRdb holds here is the immuneACCESS table cut down to in-frame rearrangements. Part of the clones is not present; checked against another copy, under half of the missing clones reflect an unresolved V gene, and the others are unexplained. V and J calls and clone size are those listed in that table; D and trimming were worked out from the DNA. The sample table holds 6,000 to 9,000 clones, of which 75% to 90% were seen once. The ten biggest clones cover under 50% of the sample.

Sequencing was performed on CD8+ T cells from blood, taken before liver transplant. This TCR was sampled from a human donor who received a liver transplant.

The DNA sequence is as follows: TGTGCCAGCAGCGGGGGACTGTACGAGCAGTACTTC. This sequence encodes CASSGGLYEQYF. This chain joins TRBV2 to TRBJ2-7; matching of 6 bases hints at TRBD2 as the D gene. V is pared back by 6 bases and J by 4 bases, with 10 bases lying between the germline termini. The CDR3 numbers 12 residues from cysteine through phenylalanine. Only the CDR3 portion is preserved as DNA: 36 bases, with reading frame beginning at the first base. The germline V gene gives CDR1 as SNHLY and CDR2 as FYNNEI.